The 2 T cell receptor beta chains reported below all come from one sample, sequenced in a study of OX40 agonist ivuxolimab in advanced cancers. Measured with immunoSEQ multiplex PCR; TCRdb has only the in-frame clones, and not every one. This table has under 13,000 clones, around 74% appearing once. This material consisted of CD4+ or CD8+ T cells sorted from blood, taken in a trial of the OX40 agonist ivuxolimab. The receptors come from an adult with an advanced solid tumor such as melanoma, head and neck, liver or kidney cancer.

A single count supports this clone. The chain is built from TRBV9 and TRBJ2-5; D might be TRBD1 (5 bases). Trimming took 4 bases from V and 2 from J, leaving 15 bases between them. CDR3 length: 15 residues. Germline loops: CDR1 SGDLS, CDR2 YYNGEE. DNA for the CDR3: TGTGCCAGCAGCCCGCACAGGTCGCTTCAAGAGACCCAGTACTTC. It is translated as CASSPHRSLQETQYF.

This chain uses TRBV29-1 with TRBJ2-2; no definite D call. Germline lookup yields CDR1 SQVTM and CDR2 ANQGSEA. V lost 5 bases and J 6 bases, leaving 7 bases between the germline ends. There are 11 residues in the CDR3. The CDR3 is CSVHVPGELFF. CDR3 sequence (DNA): TGCAGCGTTCATGTACCCGGGGAGCTGTTTTTT.